The entry that follows covers one TCR beta chain sequence. V lost 5 bases and J lost 1; bases outside the gene matches: 4. Germline-derived CDR1 and CDR2 are SGHTA and FQGTGA. The CDR3 sequence is 14 residues long. This specimen belongs to a study of blood T cell repertoires in COVID-19. Study-level background: Some COVID-19 samples were acute and others convalescent; all came from the United States, Italy and Spain. T cells, B-cell-depleted T cells, or PBMCs supplied cDNA or gDNA.

In the authors' methods: Amplification of reference gene primers provided the estimated nucleated cell counts. Method: immunoSEQ multiplex PCR; TCRdb's copy keeps in-frame clones and lacks some. V and J calls and clone size are copied from that table; D and trimming were computed from the DNA. Of about 220,000 clones listed, about 80% are singletons. The chain couples TRBV7-3 to TRBJ2-5; 7 bases agree with TRBD1. Sequencing used peripheral blood. This clonotype was obtained from a young woman who had recovered from COVID-19. The CDR3 spells CASSRNRGQETQYF. CDR3 bases: TGTGCCAGCAGCCGGAACAGGGGCCAAGAGACCCAGTACTTC.